The TCR beta chain described here comes from a study of beta chain features in type 1 diabetes. Study context: Analysis included 95 million to 140 million sorted cells drawn from all samples. Whole-study results and caveats: Reads derived from cDNA could over-represent cells showing high TCR expression.

Sorting based on CD45RO/CCR7/CD25/CD127/CD95/CD27 separated CD4+ naive, central memory, regulatory and stem cell-like memory cells. Reverse transcribing all isolated RNA meant expressed TCRB transcripts were sequenced. Naive, central memory and regulatory T cell samples yielded around 3.9 million reads on average. Sequencing was performed with immunoSEQ multiplex PCR; in TCRdb, only in-frame clones are kept and a portion is missing. The sample has 350,000 to 450,000 clones; less than 15% are singletons. Germline V gene lookup returns CDR1 MDHEN and CDR2 SYDVKM. V lost 6 bases and J 6 bases, leaving 15 bases between the germline ends. This CDR3 comprises 14 residues. Points on this clone: The target antigen is unknown.

This chain uses TRBV28 with TRBJ1-5; possible D gene TRBD1, 6 bases. The sample consisted of naive CD4+ T cells from blood. The sequence was collected from a woman aged 18-29 years in good health. Written as DNA, the CDR3 is TGTGCCAGCAGGGCGACAGGTTCTATTCAGCCCCAGCATTTT. Its protein product is CASRATGSIQPQHF. Supplemented by reference TRBV28 and TRBJ1-5, the full variable domain reads DVKVTQSSRYLVKRTGEKVFLECVQDMDHENMFWYRQDPGLGLRLIYFSYDVKMKEKGDIPEGYSVSREKKERFSLILESASTNQTSMYLCASRATGSIQPQHFGDGTRLSIL.